Sequencing of this T cell receptor beta chain was carried out in a study of naive and memory T cell subsets. Findings and caveats of the study: TCR transcript changes with activation or differentiation may affect this RNA method.

This clonotype was observed a few times. The antigen is unknown. An oligonucleotide containing a UMI was ligated to the 3' end of TCR cDNA. Adult healthy volunteers gave 2.5 ml peripheral blood for whole-blood RNA. Reverse transcription used DNase-treated unsorted total RNA, aiming for roughly 1 to 1,100 ng. Ligated cDNA underwent four rounds of PCR with nested alpha and beta constant region primers and SP2. TCRdb used MiXCR to reprocess the 5' RACE reads, holding one entry per CDR3 protein. The table records 55,000 to 65,000 distinct CDR3 sequences, 8% of them present only once. CDR3 length: 16 residues. The germline CDR1 and CDR2 sequences are MNHEY and SVGAGI. V was trimmed by 0 bases and J by 2 bases, leaving 13 bases between them.

The chain uses TRBV6-5 and TRBJ1-1; D might be TRBD1 (5 bases). This TCR derives from a female donor in good health. The CDR3 protein is CASSYSIGVGNTEAFF. The CDR3, as DNA: TGTGCCAGCAGTTACTCGATAGGGGTTGGAAACACTGAAGCTTTCTTT.